Each of the 27 T cell receptor beta chains below was sequenced from the same sample in a study of Graves' ophthalmopathy and Graves' hyperthyroidism. RNA served as the template for amplifying TCR beta CDR3 regions. HTBI primers were employed in first-round RT-PCR, then a second-round multiplex PCR followed. In TCRdb, the multiplex PCR reads were re-called with MiXCR into one record per CDR3 protein. The sample carries roughly 160,000 distinct CDR3 sequences, 30% to 45% recorded once. The sequenced sample consisted of peripheral blood. These receptors originate from a woman aged 35 to 49 with Graves' ophthalmopathy.

In this sample, this clonotype turned up many times. This chain connects TRBV7-9 to TRBJ2-7; weak D call: TRBD2 (5 bases). V was cut by 0 bases and J by 5 bases, with 5 bases left in between. The CDR3 sequence is 12 residues long. Germline V CDR1 and CDR2: SEHNR, FQNEAQ (reference sequence). The CDR3 DNA sequence: TGTGCCAGCAGCTTAGCCGGGGACGAGCAGTACTTC. Encoded protein: CASSLAGDEQYF.

At least ten counts were recorded for this clonotype. The V gene is TRBV12-3 or TRBV12-4, the J gene TRBJ1-1; D is possibly TRBD1 (5 bases). The CDR3 extends over 15 amino acids. The V end was cut by 3 bases, the J end by 5 bases, with 16 bases between. The CDR3: CASSFSGQRYTEAFF. DNA for the CDR3: TGTGCCAGCAGTTTTTCCGGACAAAGGTATACTGAAGCTTTCTTT.

The rearrangement uses TRBV29-1 and TRBJ1-2, with D possibly TRBD1 on 6 matching bases. From germline, CDR1 is SQVTM and CDR2 ANQGSEA. V was clipped by 1 base and J by 4 bases, with 16 bases between them. The CDR3 runs to 15 residues. The CDR3 bases are TGCAGCGTTGAAGCGGGACAAGGAGGGAGCTATGGCTACACCTTC. Protein: CSVEAGQGGSYGYTF.

In this sample, this clonotype turned up many times. This chain links TRBV4-1 with TRBJ1-2; D is ambiguous. CDR3 size: 15 residues. Germline-derived CDR1 and CDR2 are MGHRA and YSYEKL. V was trimmed by 0 bases and J by 3 bases, leaving 11 bases between them. CDR3 region: CASSQEIGSYYGYTF. DNA for the CDR3: TGCGCCAGCAGCCAAGAAATAGGGAGTTACTATGGCTACACCTTC.

This clonotype was seen at least ten times. V gene TRBV6-2 or TRBV6-3 combines with J gene TRBJ2-5; TRBD2 agrees at 14 bases. The CDR3 sequence is 17 residues long. J lost 3 bases, V lost 5 bases, and 8 bases had no gene match. Germline CDR1 MNHEY, CDR2 SVGEGT. The CDR3 DNA follows: TGTGCCAGCAGTAAGGGACTAGCGGGAGTTTTCGAAGAGACCCAGTACTTC. This translates into CASSKGLAGVFEETQYF.

This clonotype was counted ten times or more. This chain links TRBV5-1 with TRBJ1-1; 7 positions agree with TRBD1. The CDR3 sequence is 15 residues long. V dropped 5 bases and J dropped 1; count of bases not matched to a gene: 8. From germline, CDR1 is SGHRS and CDR2 YFSETQ. CDR3 sequence (DNA): TGCGCCAGCAGTCTACAGGGGCCGCCGAACACTGAAGCTTTCTTT. It specifies CASSLQGPPNTEAFF.

In this sample, this clonotype turned up many times. The gene calls are TRBV6-2 or TRBV6-3 and TRBJ1-2; 8 bases are shared with TRBD1. This CDR3 comprises 12 residues. The trim removed 8 bases at V and 8 bases at J, leaving 7 bases unmatched. The germline V gene encodes CDR1 MNHEY and CDR2 SVGEGT. The CDR3 loop reads CASRQGAQGYTF. The CDR3 DNA is TGTGCCAGCCGGCAGGGGGCGCAGGGCTACACCTTC.

V gene TRBV19 combines with J gene TRBJ1-5, with a possible D match to TRBD1 (5 bases). The CDR3 extends over 15 amino acids. Trimming removed 3 bases from V and 6 bases from J, with 15 bases in between. From germline, CDR1 is LNHDA and CDR2 SQIVND (reference sequence). For the CDR3, the DNA is TGTGCCAGTAGTATCGAACAGGCTGGTATTCAGCCCCAGCATTTT. This sequence encodes CASSIEQAGIQPQHF.

The rearrangement links TRBV20-1 to TRBJ2-7; unclear D gene. CDR1 and CDR2 (germline): DFQATT, SNEGSKA (reference sequence). The length of the CDR3 is 12 residues. Between the trimmed V and J ends, which lost 5 bases and 3 bases, there was a span of 11 bases. The CDR3 is CSAPQASYEQYF. The CDR3 region has the DNA TGCAGTGCTCCGCAGGCCAGCTACGAGCAGTACTTC.

At least ten counts were recorded for this clonotype. The genes are TRBV7-2 and TRBJ2-7, with D perhaps matching TRBD1 or TRBD2 (5 bases each). V dropped 6 bases and J dropped 6 bases, with 24 bases sitting between them. Germline assignment: CDR1 SGHTA and CDR2 FQGNSA. The CDR3 is made up of 16 amino acids. CDR3 in amino acids: CASSHTGLAPGREQYF. The CDR3 DNA reads TGTGCCAGCAGTCACACCGGACTCGCTCCGGGGCGCGAGCAGTACTTC.

This chain joins TRBV7-2 and TRBJ1-1, with D perhaps TRBD1 (6 bases). CDR1 and CDR2 from the germline V gene are SGHTA and FQGNSA. The CDR3 is made up of 12 amino acids. The V gene lost 4 bases and the J gene lost 7 bases, with 10 bases spanning the gap. The CDR3 sequence is CASSYLDSEAFF. The CDR3 nucleotides read TGTGCCAGCAGCTACCTGGACAGTGAAGCTTTCTTT.

V and J are TRBV7-8 and TRBJ2-7, with 7 bases matching TRBD1. Germline lookup yields CDR1 SGHVS and CDR2 FQNEAQ. The CDR3 loop spans 15 amino acids. The trim removed 3 bases at V and 2 bases at J, leaving 7 bases unmatched. CDR3 amino acids: CASSFVTGRAYEQYF. Written as DNA, the CDR3 is TGTGCCAGCAGCTTCGTGACAGGGCGTGCCTACGAGCAGTACTTC.

This clonotype showed up many times. The chain carries TRBV30 and TRBJ1-5; D is possibly TRBD1 (6 bases). CDR3 size: 14 residues. Germline CDR1 GTSNPN, CDR2 SVGIG (reference sequence). V dropped 2 bases and J dropped 3 bases, with 11 bases sitting between them. Here the CDR3 reads CAWSRGDDNQPQHF. The CDR3 nucleotides read TGTGCCTGGAGTAGGGGGGACGACAATCAGCCCCAGCATTTT.

The chain is built from TRBV7-2 and TRBJ2-5, with D hard to call. Germline CDR1 reads SGHTA; CDR2 reads FQGNSA. V dropped 2 bases and J dropped 1 base, with 5 bases sitting between them. The CDR3 contains 13 residues. CDR3 loop: CASSLLGQETQYF. CDR3 DNA sequence: TGTGCCAGCAGCTTATTAGGCCAAGAGACCCAGTACTTC.

The chain carries TRBV5-1 and TRBJ2-7; TRBD1 might be the D (5 bases). The length of the CDR3 is 13 residues. CDR1 SGHRS and CDR2 YFSETQ come from the germline V gene. Between the trimmed V and J ends, which lost 5 bases and 2 bases, there was a span of 11 bases. The CDR3 DNA sequence: TGCGCCAGCAGAAAGGGGTTACCCTACGAGCAGTACTTC. This encodes CASRKGLPYEQYF.

This clonotype has ten or more counts. The chain couples TRBV18 to TRBJ2-5; 8 positions match TRBD1. The V gene's germline CDR1 is KGHSH and CDR2 LQKENI. This CDR3 comprises 14 residues. The J segment lost 3 bases and the V segment lost 0 bases, leaving 0 bases of the junction unmatched. CDR3 bases: TGTGCCAGCTCACCACCGGACAGGGAAGAGACCCAGTACTTC. Amino acids: CASSPPDREETQYF.

The rearrangement joins TRBV29-1 to TRBJ2-5, with no clear D. In germline, CDR1 is SQVTM, CDR2 ANQGSEA. V was pared by 8 bases and J by 2 bases, with 9 bases between. This CDR3 has 11 amino acids. The CDR3 DNA reads as TGCAGCCCCCGGTTGCAAGAGACCCAGTACTTC. It is translated as CSPRLQETQYF.

CDR3 protein: CASSSRGQGTRYQETQYF. In DNA form, the CDR3 reads TGTGCCAGCAGTTCAAGGGGGCAAGGGACTCGGTACCAAGAGACCCAGTACTTC. The chain carries TRBV6-5 and TRBJ2-5, with D possibly TRBD1 on 7 matching bases. Trimming took off 4 bases at V and 0 bases at J, with 21 bases between the two ends. CDR3 size: 18 residues. The germline V gene has CDR1 MNHEY and CDR2 SVGAGI.

The chain links TRBV6-5 to TRBJ2-7; D unresolved. Between the trimmed V and J ends, which lost 4 bases and 6 bases, there was a span of 7 bases. Looked up from germline, CDR1 is MNHEY and CDR2 is SVGAGI. This CDR3 region has 11 residues. CDR3 amino acids: CASSSTSEQYF. CDR3 nucleotide sequence: TGTGCCAGCAGTTCCACGAGCGAGCAGTACTTC.

DNA of the CDR3: TGTGCCAGCAGTAGCCTCGGGCTAGCGGGAGGCGAGACCCAGTACTTC. Translation: CASSSLGLAGGETQYF. The chain combines TRBV6-1 with TRBJ2-5; 11 positions agree with TRBD2. The germline CDR1 and CDR2 sequences are MNHNS and SASEGT. V lost 5 bases to trimming and J lost 5 bases; unmatched junction nucleotides: 10. CDR3 length: 16 amino acids.

DNA of the CDR3: TGTGCCAGCAGCCCTAATCTGACAGGGTCCTATAATTCACCCCTCCACTTT. It yields the protein CASSPNLTGSYNSPLHF. The chain links TRBV7-2 to TRBJ1-6; 7 nucleotides align to TRBD1. CDR3 length equals 17 residues. Germline V gives CDR1 SGHTA, CDR2 FQGNSA. The junction had 8 bases not matched to a gene; V was cut back by 5 bases and J by 1 base.

In this sample, this clonotype turned up once. The chain has TRBV11-1 and TRBJ1-2; maybe TRBD1 (5 bases). The CDR3 length is 15 residues. Germline CDR1 reads SGHAT; CDR2 reads FQDESV (reference sequence). Trimming removed 0 bases from V and 4 bases from J, with 12 bases in between. The CDR3 nucleotides are TGTGCCAGCAGCTTAGCGCTGGGGGACGGCTATGGCTACACCTTC. Amino acid sequence: CASSLALGDGYGYTF.

The V gene is TRBV20-1, the J gene TRBJ2-2; D might be TRBD2 (5 bases). Trimming pared 8 bases from V and 4 bases from J, leaving 14 bases between. The germline V gene has CDR1 DFQATT and CDR2 SNEGSKA (reference sequence). The CDR3 loop spans 13 amino acids. The CDR3 DNA is TGCAGTCCCGTGGACGCGGGCACCGGGGAGCTGTTTTTT. As protein: CSPVDAGTGELFF.

This clonotype was recorded at least ten times. The chain's CDR3 is CASSPSDRQYTF. The DNA for the CDR3 is TGTGCCAGCAGCCCTTCGGACAGACAATACACCTTC. The rearrangement joins TRBV7-9 to TRBJ1-2, with a tentative D call TRBD1 (6 bases). The CDR3 has 12 residues. V gave up 5 bases and J gave up 11 bases, with 15 bases separating them. CDR1 SEHNR and CDR2 FQNEAQ come from the germline V gene (reference sequence).

In this sample, this clonotype turned up many times. The rearrangement links TRBV6-2 or TRBV6-3 to TRBJ1-2; 7 bases fit TRBD1. CDR1 is MNHEY and CDR2 is SVGEGT in the germline V gene. Germline trimming cut 0 bases from V and 0 bases from J; bases unmatched to any gene: 4. The CDR3 sequence is 16 residues long. The CDR3 reads CASSYSRDSPNYGYTF. Here the CDR3 DNA reads TGTGCCAGCAGTTACTCGAGGGACAGCCCTAACTATGGCTACACCTTC.

The chain couples TRBV12-3 or TRBV12-4 to TRBJ2-5; a possible D gene is TRBD2 (5 bases). V lost 1 base and J lost 3, with 12 bases in between. The CDR3 runs to 15 residues. The CDR3 protein is CASSLGGRRKETQYF. As DNA, the CDR3 is TGTGCCAGCAGTTTAGGTGGGAGAAGGAAAGAGACCCAGTACTTC.

This clonotype has a count of ten or more. The chain couples TRBV20-1 to TRBJ2-5; perhaps TRBD2 as D (5 bases). Germline assignment: CDR1 DFQATT and CDR2 SNEGSKA (reference sequence). The CDR3 is made up of 13 amino acids. Trimming shortened V by 5 bases and J by 4 bases, and 14 bases separated the two germline ends. Here the CDR3 reads CSAWPAEGETQYF. The CDR3 bases are TGCAGTGCTTGGCCGGCCGAGGGAGAGACCCAGTACTTC.